The clone carrying this T cell receptor beta chain was counted only a few times. This sample stems from a study of identical twins. The V end lost 6 bases, the J end lost 5 bases, and 14 bases lay between the germline ends. Germline V lookup: CDR1 MNHNS, CDR2 SASEGT. The CDR3 covers 13 residues. TCRdb itself ran the 5' RACE reads through MiXCR, one entry per CDR3 protein. The sample has some 190,000 distinct CDR3 sequences, approximately 15% seen once. These data were likewise used in another study, on T cells expressing NK-cell markers.

The specimen was CD8+ T cells sorted from blood. The clonotype was recovered from a woman aged 18-29 years in good health. The chain links TRBV6-1 to TRBJ2-7; either TRBD1 or TRBD2 may supply D (6 bases each). CDR3 nucleotides: TGTGCCAGCAGCCCGACGGGGGACAACGAGCAGTACTTC. As protein: CASSPTGDNEQYF.